Following are 24 T cell receptor beta chains from one sample sequenced in a study of cytomegalovirus exposure and HLA in healthy donors. The PCR ran on 60 Vbeta and 13 Jbeta primers. Clones were sequenced by immunoSEQ multiplex PCR, and TCRdb holds only the in-frame ones, with some missing. The sample contains some 110,000 clones, about 10% of which appear only once. Sequencing was performed on PBMCs. Receptors were obtained from a man aged 25-40 years in good health and CMV-seronegative.

The CDR3 sequence is CASSPVWPGTEAFF. The CDR3, as DNA: TGTGCCAGCAGCCCCGTTTGGCCAGGCACTGAAGCTTTCTTT. V usage is TRBV5-6 and J usage is TRBJ1-1; D uncertain. V gave up 4 bases and J gave up 4 bases, with 14 bases separating them. Looked up from germline, CDR1 is SGHDT and CDR2 is YYEEEE. The CDR3 consists of 14 residues.

The V gene is TRBV6-1, the J gene TRBJ2-7, with D unresolved. Germline CDR1 reads MNHNS; CDR2 reads SASEGT. This CDR3 has 10 residues. The germline V and J ends were trimmed by 8 bases and 2 bases, with 4 bases remaining between them. The CDR3 protein is CASAAYEQYF. The CDR3 bases are TGTGCCAGCGCGGCCTACGAGCAGTACTTC.

The CDR3 bases are TGTGCCATCAGTAGGACAGGCGACTATAATTCACCCCTCCACTTT. It encodes CAISRTGDYNSPLHF. The rearrangement uses TRBV10-3 and TRBJ1-6, with 7 nucleotides matching TRBD1. Germline V lookup: CDR1 ENHRY, CDR2 SYGVKD. This CDR3 region has 15 residues. V dropped 5 bases and J dropped 3; count of bases not matched to a gene: 4.

This clone came up a few times. The CDR3 bases are TGCGCCAGCAGCCAAGAGGCAGGGCGGTATGGCTACACCTTC. Its translation: CASSQEAGRYGYTF. The chain links TRBV4-1 to TRBJ1-2; TRBD1 is a possible D gene (5 bases). Trimming took off 0 bases at V and 5 bases at J, with 10 bases between the two ends. This CDR3 contains 14 residues. CDR1 MGHRA and CDR2 YSYEKL come from the germline V gene.

In this sample, this clone turned up a few times. The chain recombines TRBV11-3 with TRBJ2-2, with D perhaps TRBD2 (6 bases). V shed 5 bases and J shed 5 bases, with 15 bases lying between them. Germline CDR1 reads SGHNT; CDR2 reads YENEEA. The CDR3 extends over 15 amino acids. The DNA of the CDR3 is TGTGCCAGCAGCCCCTTAAGCGGGCGAACCGGGGAGCTGTTTTTT. Translation: CASSPLSGRTGELFF.

This clone was counted only a few times. V and J are TRBV6-5 and TRBJ2-7; 10 positions match TRBD1. The CDR3 length is 16 residues. Germline loops: CDR1 MNHEY, CDR2 SVGAGI. Unmatched junction bases numbered 7, after V lost 1 base and J lost 4 bases. CDR3 in DNA: TGTGCCAGCAGTTACTTCTTGGGACAGGGGTTTTACGAGCAGTACTTC. Its protein product is CASSYFLGQGFYEQYF.

The chain links TRBV5-1 to TRBJ2-7; 11 bases fit TRBD1. V lost 4 bases and J lost 4; bases outside the gene matches: 4. CDR1 SGHRS and CDR2 YFSETQ come from the germline V gene. CDR3 length: 14 amino acids. CDR3 region: CASSVGQGAYEQYF. Written as DNA, the CDR3 is TGCGCCAGCAGCGTCGGACAGGGGGCGTACGAGCAGTACTTC.

This clone was counted only a few times. This chain joins TRBV5-6 and TRBJ1-5; TRBD1 matches at 7 bases. The CDR3 spans 14 residues. Unmatched junction bases numbered 5, after V lost 3 bases and J lost 5 bases. The germline V gene has CDR1 SGHDT and CDR2 YYEEEE. Here the CDR3 DNA reads TGTGCCAGCAGCTCTAGCGACAGGGATCAGCCCCAGCATTTT. Translated: CASSSSDRDQPQHF.

This clone has just a few counts. The chain recombines TRBV7-3 with TRBJ2-7; 7 bases match TRBD1. Germline trimming cut 4 bases from V and 5 bases from J; bases unmatched to any gene: 8. The CDR3 runs to 14 residues. Germline V gene sequence: CDR1 SGHTA, CDR2 FQGTGA. The CDR3 sequence: CASSSTGTVDEQYF. The CDR3 bases are TGTGCCAGCAGCTCCACGGGGACAGTGGACGAGCAGTACTTC.

The rearrangement joins TRBV18 to TRBJ2-4; TRBD2 is a possible D gene (5 bases). Germline values: CDR1 KGHSH, CDR2 LQKENI. The CDR3 loop spans 14 amino acids. Trimming cost V 3 bases and J 9 bases, with 15 bases left between them. For the CDR3, the DNA is TGTGCCAGCTCACCCCAGTCACTAGAGGGCATTCAGTACTTC. This encodes CASSPQSLEGIQYF.

This clone occurred a few times. The chain employs TRBV10-3 and TRBJ1-2, with 8 positions matching TRBD1. Germline lookup yields CDR1 ENHRY and CDR2 SYGVKD. There are 14 residues in the CDR3. Losses at the gene ends were 3 bases for V and 2 bases for J; bases not matched to a gene: 2. The CDR3 loop reads CAISERQGNYGYTF. The CDR3 region has the DNA TGTGCCATCAGTGAACGACAGGGGAACTATGGCTACACCTTC.

The V and J genes are TRBV6-5 and TRBJ1-6; TRBD1 might be the D (5 bases). Germline V gene lookup returns CDR1 MNHEY and CDR2 SVGAGI. With 2 bases removed from V and 13 bases from J, the gap between germline ends came to 18 bases. This CDR3 has 15 residues. The CDR3 DNA follows: TGTGCCAGCAGTTACGAGGCAGGGAAAGGCGCTCCCCTCCACTTT. It is translated as CASSYEAGKGAPLHF.

This clone was observed a handful of times. The chain has TRBV6-5 and TRBJ1-1; 8 nucleotides agree with TRBD1. J gave up 2 bases and V 5 bases, and 4 bases lay outside the gene matches. The CDR3 has 14 amino acids. CDR1 is MNHEY and CDR2 is SVGAGI in the germline V gene. The CDR3 loop is CASSPTGVNTEAFF. The DNA for the CDR3 is TGTGCCAGCAGTCCGACAGGGGTAAACACTGAAGCTTTCTTT.

The sample holds a few counts of this clone. Here the CDR3 reads CASSSRTSGSSGELFF. The CDR3 coding sequence is TGTGCCAGCAGCTCCCGGACTAGCGGGAGTTCCGGGGAGCTGTTTTTT. The chain is built from TRBV7-3 and TRBJ2-2, with TRBD2 matching 13 bases. Looked up from germline, CDR1 is SGHTA and CDR2 is FQGTGA. The CDR3 extends over 16 amino acids. J lost 6 bases, V lost 4 bases, and 5 bases had no gene match.

The rearrangement uses TRBV6-4 and TRBJ1-2, with 8 bases fitting TRBD1. This CDR3 has 13 residues. V shed 6 bases, J shed 4 bases, and the junction held 4 bases outside the gene matches. Per the germline V gene, CDR1 is MRHNA and CDR2 is SNTAGT. The CDR3 loop is CASSAGTGYGYTF. The CDR3 region has the DNA TGTGCCAGCAGCGCCGGGACAGGCTATGGCTACACCTTC.

CDR3 sequence: CASADRGGYSGANVLTF. CDR3 bases: TGTGCCAGCGCGGACAGGGGGGGATACTCTGGGGCCAACGTCCTGACTTTC. The chain carries TRBV19 and TRBJ2-6; 10 positions agree with TRBD1. Germline values: CDR1 LNHDA, CDR2 SQIVND (reference sequence). This CDR3 region has 17 residues. The trim removed 9 bases at V and 0 bases at J, leaving 8 bases unmatched.

The chain joins TRBV11-2 to TRBJ2-7; TRBD2 matches 12 bases. The germline CDR1 and CDR2 sequences are SGHAT and FQNNGV. The CDR3 extends over 15 amino acids. V lost 4 bases and J lost 2; bases outside the gene matches: 3. The CDR3 loop reads CASSSLAGGPYEQYF. In nucleotides, the CDR3 is TGTGCCAGCAGCTCACTAGCGGGGGGTCCCTACGAGCAGTACTTC.

The chain has TRBV2 and TRBJ2-5; D gene ambiguous. The end of the DNA aligns better with TRBJ2-7, so the J call may be wrong. The CDR3 sequence is 11 residues long. Germline V gene data show CDR1 as SNHLY and CDR2 as FYNNEI. CDR3 protein: CASSLNYEQYF. The CDR3 DNA is TGTGCCAGCAGCCTGAACTACGAGCAGTACTTC.

This clone was seen only a few times. The chain joins TRBV6-5 to TRBJ2-3, with a weak D call TRBD1 (5 bases). This CDR3 spans 15 amino acids. The germline CDR1 and CDR2 sequences are MNHEY and SVGAGI. V dropped 4 bases and J dropped 1 base, with 12 bases sitting between them. The chain's CDR3 is CASSSPGHRTDTQYF. As DNA, the CDR3 is TGTGCCAGCAGTTCCCCCGGACACCGCACAGATACGCAGTATTTT.

This chain links TRBV9 with TRBJ2-5, with D hard to call. From germline, CDR1 is SGDLS and CDR2 YYNGEE. Trimming shortened V by 0 bases and J by 5 bases, and 11 bases separated the two germline ends. The CDR3 is made up of 14 amino acids. In DNA form, the CDR3 reads TGTGCCAGCAGCGTAGCCGTGGCTTCGGAGACCCAGTACTTC. Amino acids: CASSVAVASETQYF.

The J gene is TRBJ2-7, the V gene TRBV27; D is ambiguous. The V gene's germline CDR1 is MNHEY and CDR2 SMNVEV (reference sequence). V lost 2 bases to trimming and J lost 5 bases, with 4 bases between them. The CDR3 is 11 amino acids. This chain's CDR3 is CASSLLHEQYF. The CDR3, as DNA: TGTGCCAGCAGTTTACTCCACGAGCAGTACTTC.

The chain joins TRBV5-5 to TRBJ1-5, with D hard to call. From germline, CDR1 is SGHKS and CDR2 YYEKEE (reference sequence). The CDR3 is 15 amino acids. Trimming took 4 bases from V and 1 from J, leaving 12 bases between them. CDR3 DNA: TGTGCCAGCAGCCCCCTGGAGCCCAGCAATCAGCCCCAGCATTTT. Encoded protein: CASSPLEPSNQPQHF.

This clone has more than one count but fewer than ten. V is TRBV2 and J is TRBJ2-1; 10 bases match TRBD1. V gave up 7 bases and J gave up 0 bases; unmatched junction bases: 12. Germline loops: CDR1 SNHLY, CDR2 FYNNEI. The CDR3 is 18 amino acids. CDR3 sequence reads: CASTGDRGPPSSYNEQFF. The CDR3 DNA reads as TGTGCCAGCACCGGGGACAGGGGTCCCCCAAGCTCCTACAATGAGCAGTTCTTC.

This clone was seen a few times. The genes are TRBV29-1 and TRBJ1-2; a possible D gene is TRBD1 (6 bases). The CDR3 loop spans 12 amino acids. The V end lost 7 bases, the J end lost 3 bases, and 12 bases lay between the germline ends. The germline CDR1 and CDR2 sequences are SQVTM and ANQGSEA. The CDR3 spells CSAQKGDYGYTF. The DNA of the CDR3 is TGCAGCGCCCAAAAGGGGGACTATGGCTACACCTTC.